A selection of T cell receptor beta chains follows, all from one sample in a study of T-cell reconstitution after alpha-beta-depleted transplantation in children. MiXCR was run by TCRdb on the PCR reads, yielding one entry per CDR3 protein. The sample carries just over 950,000 distinct CDR3 sequences, about 26% recorded once. Sequencing used PBMCs, mostly from graft donor cells, obtained 360 days after TCRalphabeta/CD19-depleted stem cell transplant. The receptors derive from a boy less than two years old who had a stem cell transplant for SCID, so the T cells may come from the graft donor. CDR3s include the opening cysteine and the closing phenylalanine or tryptophan. Each record gives: clone size, V gene, J gene, CDR3 protein. A row's size may be missing; if present it is once, few, many or a size class.

clone_size: few; v_call: TRBV12-3/TRBV12-4; j_call: TRBJ2-1; cdr3_aa: CASRFSAGGYYNEQFF
clone_size: few; v_call: TRBV12-3/TRBV12-4; j_call: TRBJ2-5; cdr3_aa: CASSLRHGGETQYF
clone_size: .; v_call: TRBV4-2; j_call: TRBJ2-1; cdr3_aa: CASSQDGTGVWGEQFF
clone_size: few; v_call: TRBV12-3/TRBV12-4; j_call: TRBJ2-6; cdr3_aa: CASRSTGDRGANVLTF
clone_size: few; v_call: TRBV2; j_call: TRBJ2-2; cdr3_aa: CASSDRGSYTGELFF
clone_size: .; v_call: TRBV20-1; j_call: TRBJ1-6; cdr3_aa: CSASLGTLNSPLHF
clone_size: few; v_call: TRBV12-3/TRBV12-4; j_call: TRBJ2-5; cdr3_aa: CASSFITGGVGETQYF
clone_size: .; v_call: TRBV20-1; j_call: TRBJ1-2; cdr3_aa: CSAPSTDFYGYTF
clone_size: few; v_call: TRBV7-3; j_call: TRBJ2-2; cdr3_aa: CASSLYRDEGELFF
clone_size: few; v_call: TRBV20-1; j_call: TRBJ2-1; cdr3_aa: CSAGTSGGAHEQFF
clone_size: .; v_call: TRBV10-1; j_call: TRBJ2-1; cdr3_aa: CASSEGLDEQFF
clone_size: .; v_call: TRBV12-3/TRBV12-4; j_call: TRBJ2-1; cdr3_aa: CASRLSRTGVTNNEQFF
clone_size: .; v_call: TRBV5-1; j_call: TRBJ1-1; cdr3_aa: CASSLGRNGNKGAFF
clone_size: few; v_call: TRBV18; j_call: TRBJ1-6; cdr3_aa: CASSPQRDRNNSPLHF
clone_size: .; v_call: TRBV20-1; j_call: TRBJ2-1; cdr3_aa: CSARVAGVSYNEQFF
clone_size: few; v_call: TRBV7-3; j_call: TRBJ2-1; cdr3_aa: CASSLIGQGDEQFF
clone_size: few; v_call: TRBV18; j_call: TRBJ2-1; cdr3_aa: CASSPFGVRGGSHEQFF
clone_size: .; v_call: TRBV20-1; j_call: TRBJ1-2; cdr3_aa: CSAQGQGYYGYTF
clone_size: few; v_call: TRBV7-2; j_call: TRBJ2-3; cdr3_aa: CASSLRRGPSTDTQYF
clone_size: .; v_call: TRBV11-2; j_call: TRBJ1-6; cdr3_aa: CASTSGLEVWGSPLHF
clone_size: few; v_call: TRBV4-2; j_call: TRBJ2-7; cdr3_aa: CASSQGTSGTYEQYF
clone_size: .; v_call: TRBV5-5; j_call: TRBJ2-1; cdr3_aa: CAGRTGSYSEQFF